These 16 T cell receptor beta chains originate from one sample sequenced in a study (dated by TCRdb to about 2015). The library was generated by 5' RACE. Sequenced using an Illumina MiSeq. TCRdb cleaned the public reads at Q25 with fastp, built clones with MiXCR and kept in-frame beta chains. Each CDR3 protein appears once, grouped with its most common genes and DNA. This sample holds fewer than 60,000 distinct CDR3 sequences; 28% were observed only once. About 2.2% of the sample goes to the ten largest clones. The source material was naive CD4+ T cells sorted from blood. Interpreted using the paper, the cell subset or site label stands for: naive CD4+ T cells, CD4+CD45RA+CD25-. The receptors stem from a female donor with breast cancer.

CDR3 coding DNA: TGCAGCGCAGGGGGACAGTTGAACACTGAAGCTTTCTTT. It codes for CSAGGQLNTEAFF. The chain uses TRBV29-1 and TRBJ1-1; 7 nucleotides match TRBD1. CDR1 SQVTM and CDR2 ANQGSEA come from the germline V gene. V was clipped by 7 bases and J by 0 bases; unmatched bases: 5. The CDR3 contains 13 residues.

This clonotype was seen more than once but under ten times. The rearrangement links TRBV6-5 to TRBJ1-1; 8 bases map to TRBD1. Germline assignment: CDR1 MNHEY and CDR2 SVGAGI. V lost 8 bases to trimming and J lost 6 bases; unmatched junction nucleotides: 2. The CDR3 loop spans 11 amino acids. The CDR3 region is CASRQGPEAFF. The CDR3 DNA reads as TGTGCCAGCCGACAGGGGCCTGAAGCTTTCTTT.

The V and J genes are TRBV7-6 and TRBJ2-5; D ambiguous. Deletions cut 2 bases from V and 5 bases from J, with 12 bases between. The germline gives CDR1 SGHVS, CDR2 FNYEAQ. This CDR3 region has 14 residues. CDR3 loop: CASSLRPLGETQYF. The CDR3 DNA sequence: TGTGCCAGCAGCTTAAGGCCCCTGGGGGAGACCCAGTACTTC.

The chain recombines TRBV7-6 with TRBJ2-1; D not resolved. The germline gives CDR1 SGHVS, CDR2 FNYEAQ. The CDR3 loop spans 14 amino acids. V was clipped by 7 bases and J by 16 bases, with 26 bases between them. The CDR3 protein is CASTPLNAVRNSFF. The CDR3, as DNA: TGTGCCAGCACCCCTCTCAACGCCGTCCGAAATTCCTTCTTC.

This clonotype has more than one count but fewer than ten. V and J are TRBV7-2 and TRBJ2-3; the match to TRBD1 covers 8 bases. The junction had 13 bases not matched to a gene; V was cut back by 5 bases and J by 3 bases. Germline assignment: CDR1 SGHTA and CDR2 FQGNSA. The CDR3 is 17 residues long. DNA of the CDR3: TGTGCCAGCAGCGCCGGACAGGGAAGAAGAGGGACAGATACGCAGTATTTT. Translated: CASSAGQGRRGTDTQYF.

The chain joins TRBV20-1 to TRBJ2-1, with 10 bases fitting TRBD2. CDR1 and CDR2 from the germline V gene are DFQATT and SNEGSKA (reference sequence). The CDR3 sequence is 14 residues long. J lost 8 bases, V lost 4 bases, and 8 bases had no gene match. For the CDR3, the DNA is TGCAGTGCTACCTATAGCGGGAGGTTAGATGAGCAGTTCTTC. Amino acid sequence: CSATYSGRLDEQFF.

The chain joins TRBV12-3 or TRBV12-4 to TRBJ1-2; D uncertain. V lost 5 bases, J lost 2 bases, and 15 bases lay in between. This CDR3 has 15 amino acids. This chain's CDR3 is CASSPQHRPNYGYTF. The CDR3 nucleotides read TGTGCCAGCAGTCCACAGCATCGACCGAACTATGGCTACACCTTC.

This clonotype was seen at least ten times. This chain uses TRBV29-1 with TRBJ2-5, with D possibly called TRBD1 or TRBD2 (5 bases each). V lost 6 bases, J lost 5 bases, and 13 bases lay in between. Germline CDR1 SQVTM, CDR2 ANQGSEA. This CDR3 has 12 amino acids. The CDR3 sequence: CSVGPVGETQYF. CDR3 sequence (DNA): TGCAGCGTGGGACCCGTCGGGGAGACCCAGTACTTC.

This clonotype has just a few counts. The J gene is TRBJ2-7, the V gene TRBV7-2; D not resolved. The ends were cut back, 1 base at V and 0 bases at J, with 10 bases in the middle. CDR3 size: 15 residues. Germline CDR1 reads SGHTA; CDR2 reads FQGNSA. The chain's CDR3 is CASSLDLANSYEQYF. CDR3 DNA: TGTGCCAGCAGCTTAGATTTGGCGAACTCCTACGAGCAGTACTTC.

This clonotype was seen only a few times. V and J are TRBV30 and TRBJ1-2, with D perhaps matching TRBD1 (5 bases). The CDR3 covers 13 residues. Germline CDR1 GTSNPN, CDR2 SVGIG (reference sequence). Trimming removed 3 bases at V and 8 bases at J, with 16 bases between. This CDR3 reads CAWSRRGNRGYTF. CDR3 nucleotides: TGTGCCTGGAGCCGGCGGGGCAATCGAGGCTACACCTTC.

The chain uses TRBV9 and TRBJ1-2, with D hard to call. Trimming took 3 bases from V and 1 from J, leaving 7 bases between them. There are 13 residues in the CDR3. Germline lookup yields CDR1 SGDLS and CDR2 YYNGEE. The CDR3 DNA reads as TGTGCCAGCAGCGGACGGGATAACTATGGCTACACCTTC. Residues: CASSGRDNYGYTF. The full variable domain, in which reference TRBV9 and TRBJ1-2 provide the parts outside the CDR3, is DSGVTQTPKHLITATGQRVTLRCSPRSGDLSVYWYQQSLDQGLQFLIQYYNGEERAKGNILERFSAQQFPDLHSELNLSSLELGDSALYFCASSGRDNYGYTFGSGTRLTVV.

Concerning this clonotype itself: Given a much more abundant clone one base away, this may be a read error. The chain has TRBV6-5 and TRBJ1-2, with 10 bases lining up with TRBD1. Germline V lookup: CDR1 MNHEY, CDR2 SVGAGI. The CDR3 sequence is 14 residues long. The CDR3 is CASSRSGQGHGCTF. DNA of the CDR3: TGTGCCAGCAGTAGGTCGGGACAGGGGCATGGCTGCACCTTC.

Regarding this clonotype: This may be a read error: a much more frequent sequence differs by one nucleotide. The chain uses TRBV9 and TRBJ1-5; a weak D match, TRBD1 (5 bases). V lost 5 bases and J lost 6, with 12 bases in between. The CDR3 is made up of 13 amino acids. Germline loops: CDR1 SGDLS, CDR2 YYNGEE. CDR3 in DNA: TGTGCCAGCAGTCCGACAGACAGTCAGCCCCAGCATTTT. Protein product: CASSPTDSQPQHF.

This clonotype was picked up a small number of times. The CDR3 protein is CASSYSERGLNSYEQYF. The CDR3, as DNA: TGTGCCAGCAGTTACTCTGAGCGGGGGTTAAACTCCTACGAGCAGTACTTC. The rearrangement links TRBV6-6 to TRBJ2-7; 8 nucleotides agree with TRBD2. Trimming at V came to 0 bases and at J to 0 bases, leaving 7 bases not matched to a gene. The CDR3 has 17 residues. Germline CDR1 reads MNHNY; CDR2 reads SVGAGI (reference sequence).

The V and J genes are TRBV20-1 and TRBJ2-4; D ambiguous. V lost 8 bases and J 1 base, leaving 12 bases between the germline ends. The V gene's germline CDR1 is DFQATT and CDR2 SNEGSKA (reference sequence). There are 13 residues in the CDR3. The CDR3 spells CSPAVDAKNIQYF. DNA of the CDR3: TGCAGTCCTGCGGTGGATGCCAAAAACATTCAGTACTTC.

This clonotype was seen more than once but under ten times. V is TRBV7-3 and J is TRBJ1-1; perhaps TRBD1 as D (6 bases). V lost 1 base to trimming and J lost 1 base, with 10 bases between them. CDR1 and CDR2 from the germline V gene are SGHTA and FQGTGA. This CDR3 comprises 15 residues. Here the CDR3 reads CASSLMSRGNTEAFF. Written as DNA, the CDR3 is TGTGCCAGCAGCTTAATGTCCAGGGGGAACACTGAAGCTTTCTTT. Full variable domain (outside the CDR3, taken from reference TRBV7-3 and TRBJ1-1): GAGVSQTPSNKVTEKGKYVELRCDPISGHTALYWYRQSLGQGPEFLIYFQGTGAADDSGLPNDRFFAVRPEGSVSTLKIQRTERGDSAVYLCASSLMSRGNTEAFFGQGTRLTVV.